The 8 T cell receptor beta chains presented below share a single source sample, sequenced in a study of CXCR3-negative and CXCR3-positive naive CD8 T cells. Their cognate antigens are unknown. The study made its TRB cDNA libraries by 5' RACE, adding UMI labels. TCRdb re-called the 5' RACE reads and catalogs CDR3 proteins one per entry, DNA excluded. This sample contains under 70,000 distinct CDR3 sequences. Study outcomes and limitations: CXCR3-negative naive cells had less hydrophobic TRB CDR3s than did CXCR3-positive naive cells.

The sequenced material came from naive CXCR3+ CD8+ T cells from blood. Subset given: CD45RO-CCR7+CD27+CD95- naive CD8+ T cells expressing CXCR3 (TNR3+). These receptors all stem from a human donor in good health. Some clones in this sample may be carry-over from other donors' samples.

CDR3 residues: CSVEVNEKLFF. V is TRBV29-1 and J is TRBJ1-4. CDR1 is SQVTM, CDR2 ANQGSEA, per germline. This CDR3 contains 11 residues.

The chain employs TRBV4-1 and TRBJ1-1. This CDR3 spans 14 amino acids. The germline CDR1 and CDR2 sequences are MGHRA and YSYEKL. This CDR3 is CASSPSSTDTEAFF.

The chain joins TRBV20-1 to TRBJ2-1; TCRdb picks TRBD2, but there is no DNA to check that call. CDR1 is DFQATT, CDR2 SNEGSKA, per germline (reference sequence). The CDR3 consists of 15 residues. The CDR3 loop is CSDIGRGLAGCRQFF.

The chain combines TRBV7-3 with TRBJ1-5; TCRdb designates TRBD1, a call that cannot be tested without DNA. In germline, CDR1 is SGHTA, CDR2 FQGTGA. The CDR3 has 13 amino acids. The CDR3 is CASSLTGGPPQHF.

The genes are TRBV6-5 and TRBJ1-5; the D call from TCRdb, TRBD1, cannot be confirmed without DNA. CDR1 MNHEY and CDR2 SVGAGI come from the germline V gene. This CDR3 comprises 16 residues. The CDR3 spells CASLKPRGQQGQPQHF.

This chain uses TRBV20-1 with TRBJ2-7; TCRdb names TRBD1, which stays unverified in the absence of DNA. CDR3 length: 13 residues. Germline assignment: CDR1 DFQATT and CDR2 SNEGSKA (reference sequence). The chain's CDR3 is CSATATGAYEQYF.

The rearrangement uses TRBV7-9 and TRBJ2-7; TCRdb picks TRBD1, but there is no DNA to check that call. Germline V gene data show CDR1 as SEHNR and CDR2 as FQNEAQ (reference sequence). The length of the CDR3 is 14 residues. The CDR3 sequence: CASAGDRGLYEQYF. The whole variable domain, remainder taken from reference TRBV7-9 and TRBJ2-7, is DTGVSQNPRHKITKRGQNVTFRCDPISEHNRLYWYRQTLGQGPEFLTYFQNEAQLEKSRLLSDRFSAERPKGSFSTLEIQRTEQGDSAMYLCASAGDRGLYEQYFGPGTRLTVT.

V usage is TRBV11-3 and J usage is TRBJ1-2; the D call of TRBD1 rests on TCRdb alone, since no DNA is present to check it. CDR1 is SGHNT, CDR2 YENEEA, per germline. The CDR3 contains 14 residues. The CDR3 spells CASSPLGSEDGYTF.